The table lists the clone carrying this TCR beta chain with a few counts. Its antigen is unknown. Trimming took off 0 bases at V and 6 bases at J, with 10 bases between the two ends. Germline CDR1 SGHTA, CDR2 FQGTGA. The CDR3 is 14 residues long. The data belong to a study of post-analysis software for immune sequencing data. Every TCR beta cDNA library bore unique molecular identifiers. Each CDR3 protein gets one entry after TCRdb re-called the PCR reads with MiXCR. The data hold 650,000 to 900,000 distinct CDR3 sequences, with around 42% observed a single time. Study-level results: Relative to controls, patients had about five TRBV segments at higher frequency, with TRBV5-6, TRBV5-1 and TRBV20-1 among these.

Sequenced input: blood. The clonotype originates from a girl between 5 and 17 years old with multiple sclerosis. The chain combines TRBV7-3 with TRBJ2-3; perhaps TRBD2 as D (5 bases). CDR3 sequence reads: CASSLTSGEDTQYF. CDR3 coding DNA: TGTGCCAGCAGCTTAACGTCCGGGGAGGATACGCAGTATTTT.